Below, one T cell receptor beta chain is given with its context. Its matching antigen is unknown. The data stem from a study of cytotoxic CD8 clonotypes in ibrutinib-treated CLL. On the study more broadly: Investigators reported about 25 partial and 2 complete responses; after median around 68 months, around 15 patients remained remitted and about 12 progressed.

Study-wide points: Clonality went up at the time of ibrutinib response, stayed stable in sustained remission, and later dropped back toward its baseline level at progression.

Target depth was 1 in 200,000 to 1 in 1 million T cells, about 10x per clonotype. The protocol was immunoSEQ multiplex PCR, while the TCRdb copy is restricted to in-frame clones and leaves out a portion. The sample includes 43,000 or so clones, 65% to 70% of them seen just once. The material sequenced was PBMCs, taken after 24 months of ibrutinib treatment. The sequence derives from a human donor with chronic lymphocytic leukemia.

CDR3 DNA: TGTGCCAGCAGCGCCCGGACCGAGAACACTGAAGCTTTCTTT. Amino acids: CASSARTENTEAFF. This sequence joins TRBV11-3 and TRBJ1-1; D is uncertain. Germline-derived CDR1 and CDR2 are SGHNT and YENEEA. The CDR3 runs to 14 residues. The V end was cut by 5 bases, the J end by 1 base, with 11 bases between.